This paragraph covers one TCR beta chain sequence. This clonotype was seen many times. The specificity of this receptor is unknown. No quality values exist for individual bases; no much larger clone is one base distant. The data were produced on an Illumina HiSeq 1500. TCRdb reanalyzed the raw reads on its own, using fastp at Q25 for trimming and MiXCR for clone calling, and kept in-frame beta chains. Under each unique CDR3 protein, matching rows form one entry showing the most common genes and DNA. Across this sample there are around 77,000 distinct CDR3 sequences, with 20% to 25% seen only once. About 66% of the sample goes to the ten largest clones. From the germline V gene, CDR1 is SGHTA and CDR2 is FQGTGA. The CDR3 has 17 amino acids, counting the end cysteine and phenylalanine. Just the 51-base CDR3 DNA is kept, in frame starting at base 1. Trimming leaves V shorter by 1 base and J shorter by 6 bases, with the junction holding 9 bases beyond the gene matches.

The data originate from a study of T cell repertoires in cytomegalovirus infection (dated by TCRdb to between 2018 and 2021). About the investigation overall: Peptide stimulations targeted recently identified HLA-C-restricted CMV epitopes, whose presentation resists viral immunomodulation, together with well-studied HLA-B-restricted epitopes. Because public TCR beta signatures pointed to carriage of CMV infection together with the matching HLA type, the HLA type of each donor mattered for the analysis. Overall results and qualifications from the work: In the ex vivo response, HLA-C-restricted CMV-specific TCR beta clonotypes were dominant, and in two of eight donors the single most frequent clonotype came from this HLA-C-restricted group. Carriers of CMV infection plus the relevant HLA type were discriminated by the cumulative frequency of public TCR beta family members in the study cohort and in an independent roughly 340-donor cohort.

Per the publication, the treatment or condition label means: in vitro stimulation with specific CMV peptide epitopes to enrich CMV-specific T cells. This receptor chain uses TRBV7-3 and TRBJ2-3; the junction holds 11 bases that match TRBD2. This material consisted of CD8+ T cells from cultured PBMCs, taken from culture after CMV antigen stimulation. This receptor was obtained from a human donor in good health (CMV status not recorded). Some clones in this sample may be carry-over from other donors' samples. The CDR3 amino acid sequence is: CASSLNPSGGPADTQYF. Read as DNA, the sequence is TGTGCCAGCAGCTTAAATCCTAGCGGGGGGCCAGCGGATACGCAGTATTTT.